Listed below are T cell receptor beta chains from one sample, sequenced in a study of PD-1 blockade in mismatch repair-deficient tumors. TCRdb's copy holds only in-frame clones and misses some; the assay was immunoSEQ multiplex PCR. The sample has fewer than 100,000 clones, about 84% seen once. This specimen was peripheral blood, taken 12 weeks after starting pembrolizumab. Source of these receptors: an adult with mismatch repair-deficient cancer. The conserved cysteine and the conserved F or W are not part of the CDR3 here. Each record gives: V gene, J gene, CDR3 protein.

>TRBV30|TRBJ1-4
AWNTGRAVEKLF
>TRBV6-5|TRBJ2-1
ASLSPYNEQF
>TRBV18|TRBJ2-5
ASSRSGLQETQY
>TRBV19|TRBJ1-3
ASQPERGSGNTIY
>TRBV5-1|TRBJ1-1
ASSLQPGQGFDEAF
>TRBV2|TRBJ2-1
ASSEALYGINNEQF
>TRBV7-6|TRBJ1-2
ASSSGTAFSYT
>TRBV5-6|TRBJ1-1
ASRRDRGTEAF
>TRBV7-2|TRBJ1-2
ASSFSTLYGYT
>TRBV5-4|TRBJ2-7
ASSFGLAGADEQY
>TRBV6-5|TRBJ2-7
ASSYNNNRDEQY
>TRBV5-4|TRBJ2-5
ASSYRQAGEAQY
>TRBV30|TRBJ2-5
AWDLQETQY
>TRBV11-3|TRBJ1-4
ASSLGGTAEKLF
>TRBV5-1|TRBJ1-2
ASSPGQSNYGYT
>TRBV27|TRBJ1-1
ASSKPTGAEAF
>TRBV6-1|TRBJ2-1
ATYATGGRREQF
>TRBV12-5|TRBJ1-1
ASGLSGEAF
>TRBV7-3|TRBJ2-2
ASSPKTGSETGELF
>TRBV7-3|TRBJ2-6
ASSLVAGYSGANVLT
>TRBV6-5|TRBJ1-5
ASRPGLANQPQH
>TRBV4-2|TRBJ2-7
ASSHELDRVPYEQY